Sequencing of this T cell receptor beta chain was carried out in a study of PD-1 blockade in classical Hodgkin lymphoma. Germline V gene sequence: CDR1 SGDLS, CDR2 YYNGEE. The CDR3 runs 19 residues. Between the trimmed V and J ends, which lost 3 bases and 4 bases, there was a span of 28 bases. Study results and limitations: For complete responders, baseline diversity was comparable to that of newly diagnosed patients.

In the case of this clone: Its antigen is not identified.

Method: immunoSEQ multiplex PCR; TCRdb's copy keeps in-frame clones and lacks some. Of approximately 96,000 clones in the sample, under 95% were seen once. Time point indicated: cycle 4 day 1 (C4D1), after more than five weeks of nivolumab. Every patient experienced relapse after autologous stem cell transplantation, and brentuximab vedotin exposure varied. The specimen was peripheral blood mononuclear cells (PBMCs), collected before the fourth cycle of nivolumab. This TCR was recovered from a human donor with classical Hodgkin lymphoma. V and J are TRBV9 and TRBJ1-2, with unresolved D. This CDR3 reads CASSGRGIEGRLTPYGYTF. CDR3 DNA: TGTGCCAGCAGCGGTAGAGGAATTGAGGGCAGGTTGACTCCCTATGGCTACACCTTC.